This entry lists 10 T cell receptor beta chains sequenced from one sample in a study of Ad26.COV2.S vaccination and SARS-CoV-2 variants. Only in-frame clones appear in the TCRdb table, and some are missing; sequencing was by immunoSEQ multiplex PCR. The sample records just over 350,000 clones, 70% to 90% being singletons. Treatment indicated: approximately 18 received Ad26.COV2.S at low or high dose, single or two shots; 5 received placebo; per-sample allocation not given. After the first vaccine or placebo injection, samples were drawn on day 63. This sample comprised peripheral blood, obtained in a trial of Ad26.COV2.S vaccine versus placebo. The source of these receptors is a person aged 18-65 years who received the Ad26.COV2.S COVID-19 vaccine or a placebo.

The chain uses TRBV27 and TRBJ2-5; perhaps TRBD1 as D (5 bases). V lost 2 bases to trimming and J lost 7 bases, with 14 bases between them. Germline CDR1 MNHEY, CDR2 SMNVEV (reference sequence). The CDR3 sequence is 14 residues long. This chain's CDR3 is CASSLGAAAVTQYF. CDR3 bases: TGTGCCAGCAGTTTAGGGGCCGCCGCCGTGACCCAGTACTTC.

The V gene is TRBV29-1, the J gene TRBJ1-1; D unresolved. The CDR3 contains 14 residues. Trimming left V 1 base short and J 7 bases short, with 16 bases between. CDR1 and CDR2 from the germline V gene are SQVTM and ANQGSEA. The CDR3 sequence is CSVEVRPRRGEAFF. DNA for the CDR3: TGCAGCGTTGAAGTTCGCCCTAGGCGGGGTGAAGCTTTCTTT. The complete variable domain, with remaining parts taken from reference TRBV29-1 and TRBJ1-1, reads SAVISQKPSRDICQRGTSLTIQCQVDSQVTMMFWYRQQPGQSLTLIATANQGSEATYESGFVIDKFPISRPNLTFSTLTVSNMSPEDSSIYLCSVEVRPRRGEAFFGQGTRLTVV.

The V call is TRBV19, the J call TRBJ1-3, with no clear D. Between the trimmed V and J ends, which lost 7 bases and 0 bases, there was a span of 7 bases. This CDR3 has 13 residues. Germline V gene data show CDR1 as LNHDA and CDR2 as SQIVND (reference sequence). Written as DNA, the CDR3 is TGTGCCAGTATTACCAGCTCTGGAAACACCATATATTTT. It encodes CASITSSGNTIYF.

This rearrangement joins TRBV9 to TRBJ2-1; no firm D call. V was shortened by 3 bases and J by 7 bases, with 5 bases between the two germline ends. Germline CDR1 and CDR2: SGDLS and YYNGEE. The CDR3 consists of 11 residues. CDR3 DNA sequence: TGTGCCAGCAGCGACGGGAATGAGCAGTTCTTC. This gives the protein CASSDGNEQFF.

The CDR3 DNA is TGTGCCACCAGCCCTTATACAGGGAGCTCCTATAATTCACCCCTCCACTTT. Its translation is CATSPYTGSSYNSPLHF. The V and J genes are TRBV15 and TRBJ1-6; perhaps TRBD1 as D (6 bases). V was pared by 5 bases and J by 0 bases, with 14 bases between. The CDR3 has 17 residues. Germline V lookup: CDR1 LNHNV, CDR2 YYDKDF (reference sequence).

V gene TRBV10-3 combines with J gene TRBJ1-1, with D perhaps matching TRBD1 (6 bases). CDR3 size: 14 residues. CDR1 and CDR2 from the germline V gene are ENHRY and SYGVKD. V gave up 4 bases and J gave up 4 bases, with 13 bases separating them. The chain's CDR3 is CAISVGGLGTEAFF. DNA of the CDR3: TGTGCCATCAGTGTGGGGGGCCTGGGCACTGAAGCTTTCTTT.

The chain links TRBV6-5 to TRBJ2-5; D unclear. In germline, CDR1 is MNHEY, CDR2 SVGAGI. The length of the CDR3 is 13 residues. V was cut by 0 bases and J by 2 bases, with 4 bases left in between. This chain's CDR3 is CASSYSGQETQYF. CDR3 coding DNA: TGTGCCAGCAGTTACTCGGGGCAAGAGACCCAGTACTTC.

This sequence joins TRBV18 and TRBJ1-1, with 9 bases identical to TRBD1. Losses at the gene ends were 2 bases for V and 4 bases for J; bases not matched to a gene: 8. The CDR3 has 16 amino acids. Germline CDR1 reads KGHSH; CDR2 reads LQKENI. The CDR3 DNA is TGTGCCAGCTCACCAAACACAGGGGGCAGTAGCACTGAAGCTTTCTTT. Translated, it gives CASSPNTGGSSTEAFF.

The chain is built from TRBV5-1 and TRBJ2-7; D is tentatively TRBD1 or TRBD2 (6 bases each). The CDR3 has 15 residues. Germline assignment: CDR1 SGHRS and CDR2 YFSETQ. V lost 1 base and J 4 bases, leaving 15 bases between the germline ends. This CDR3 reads CASSLLGGGQYEQYF. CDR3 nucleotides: TGCGCCAGCAGCTTGTTAGGGGGAGGCCAGTACGAGCAGTACTTC.

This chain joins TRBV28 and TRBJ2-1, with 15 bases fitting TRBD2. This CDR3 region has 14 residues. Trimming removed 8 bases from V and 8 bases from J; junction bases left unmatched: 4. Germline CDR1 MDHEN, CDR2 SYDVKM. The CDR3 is CASEGLAGGYEQFF. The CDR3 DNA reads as TGTGCCAGCGAAGGACTAGCGGGAGGGTATGAGCAGTTCTTC.